This T cell receptor (beta chain) was captured by sequencing in a study of blood T cell repertoires in COVID-19. Whole-study context: PBMCs, B-cell-depleted T cells, or T cells were the source of the cDNA or gDNA that made up the material.

Trimming stripped 3 bases from V and 0 bases from J, with 12 bases between. CDR3 size: 16 residues. CDR1 SNHLY and CDR2 FYNNEI come from the germline V gene. Libraries were prepared by immunoSEQ multiplex PCR; TCRdb keeps only in-frame clonotypes and omits some of them. The repertoire has 270,000 or so clones, about 89% of them found once; the top ten carry over 2%. Participants' reported clinical history set cohort assignment. What the recovered Cohort 3 donors had was two negative PCRs, clearance, or symptom resolution. Source material: PBMCs or T cells enriched from blood (not recorded which). The rearrangement uses TRBV2 and TRBJ1-5, with D maybe TRBD1 (6 bases). The source of this sequence is a young woman who had recovered from COVID-19. Written as DNA, the CDR3 is TGTGCCAGCAGTGAGAGGGGGTGGTATAGCAATCAGCCCCAGCATTTT. This encodes CASSERGWYSNQPQHF.